Following are 3 T cell receptor beta chains from one sample sequenced in a study of shared clonotypes between healthy human individuals. The protocol was immunoSEQ multiplex PCR, while the TCRdb copy is restricted to in-frame clones and leaves out a portion. This sample yields some 2,000,000 clones, of which over 85% are seen a single time; 0.1% to 0.15% belongs to the top ten. The sequenced sample consisted of naive CD4+ T cells sorted from blood. Subset in this sample: CD45RA+ positively selected. These receptor sequences come from a man younger than 35 in good health.

The chain has TRBV29-1 and TRBJ2-1; TRBD2 agrees at 9 bases. This CDR3 is 14 amino acids long. The germline gives CDR1 SQVTM, CDR2 ANQGSEA. With V trimmed by 2 bases and J by 7 bases, 6 bases remained unmatched. CDR3 coding DNA: TGCAGCGTTGAAAAGGGACTAGCCGGGAATGAGCAGTTCTTC. It is translated as CSVEKGLAGNEQFF.

The chain uses TRBV7-2 and TRBJ2-3, with D perhaps being TRBD1 or TRBD2 (5 bases each). CDR1 is SGHTA and CDR2 is FQGNSA in the germline V gene. The CDR3 totals 14 residues. Trimming cost V 6 bases and J 6 bases, with 16 bases left between them. CDR3 coding DNA: TGTGCCAGCAGTCCGGGACCGATCCCGGATACGCAGTATTTT. Translating it yields CASSPGPIPDTQYF.

With respect to this clone: A read error may produce the germline difference seen at one junction end. V usage is TRBV5-1 and J usage is TRBJ2-1; possibly TRBD1 for D (5 bases). This CDR3 is 15 amino acids long. Germline values: CDR1 SGHRS, CDR2 YFSETQ. Here the CDR3 reads CASGLVGESYNEQFF. For the CDR3, the DNA is TGCGCCAGCGGCTTAGTAGGGGAATCCTACAATGAGCAGTTCTTC.